Shown below are 7 T cell receptor beta chains from a single sample sequenced in a study of cytomegalovirus exposure and HLA in healthy donors (dated by TCRdb to about 2017). Receptors were amplified or captured by the immunoSEQ multiplex PCR assay. The multiplex PCR relied on a mix of 60 forward primers for TCR Vbeta segments and 13 reverse primers for TCR Jbeta segments. Entries here come from immuneACCESS through TCRdb and include only in-frame sequences with V and J called. Some clones fail to appear in such tables; in the studies checked, an unresolved V gene covers under half of the shortfall, and the cause of the remainder is unknown. The sample table lists some 130,000 clones, 79% of them with a count of one. Of the sample, 1.5% to 2.5% is held by the ten largest clones. The sequencing sample was made of PBMCs. These receptors were collected from a young man in good health and CMV-seronegative.

The chain joins TRBV30 to TRBJ1-6, with D uncertain. Trimming left V 0 bases short and J 6 bases short, with 12 bases between. CDR1 is GTSNPN, CDR2 SVGIG, per germline (reference sequence). This CDR3 has 15 amino acids. CDR3 amino acids: CAWSVTNTANSPLHF. The CDR3, as DNA: TGTGCCTGGAGTGTCACGAACACAGCTAATTCACCCCTCCACTTT.

The chain is built from TRBV6-1 and TRBJ1-2, with D possibly being TRBD1 (6 bases). The V and J ends lost 7 bases and 5 bases respectively, with 14 bases between them. The length of the CDR3 is 13 residues. The germline V gene has CDR1 MNHNS and CDR2 SASEGT. DNA for the CDR3: TGTGCCAGCACCTTAGCAGGGGAATATGGCTACACCTTC. Translated: CASTLAGEYGYTF.

This rearrangement joins TRBV11-2 to TRBJ2-3, with 9 positions matching TRBD2. J was trimmed by 0 bases and V by 5 bases; bases with no gene match: 3. Germline V gene lookup returns CDR1 SGHAT and CDR2 FQNNGV. This CDR3 comprises 15 residues. CDR3 DNA sequence: TGTGCCAGCAGCGGGCTAGCGGGGAGCACAGATACGCAGTATTTT. Translated, it gives CASSGLAGSTDTQYF.

This clone was seen a handful of times. The V gene is TRBV5-1, the J gene TRBJ2-7; 8 bases line up with TRBD2. Germline trimming cut 1 base from V and 2 bases from J; bases unmatched to any gene: 5. The CDR3 extends over 15 amino acids. From germline, CDR1 is SGHRS and CDR2 YFSETQ. CDR3 coding DNA: TGCGCCAGCAGCTTGTATAGCGGGAAGACCTACGAGCAGTACTTC. This sequence encodes CASSLYSGKTYEQYF.

The rearrangement joins TRBV2 to TRBJ2-1, with 12 bases aligning to TRBD2. The germline gives CDR1 SNHLY, CDR2 FYNNEI. The CDR3 runs 14 residues. Losses at the gene ends were 3 bases for V and 8 bases for J; bases not matched to a gene: 2. CDR3 region: CASSDRTSGDEQFF. CDR3 nucleotide sequence: TGTGCCAGCAGTGACCGGACTAGCGGGGATGAGCAGTTCTTC.

The V gene is TRBV5-5, the J gene TRBJ2-2; TRBD2 matches 9 bases. V gave up 4 bases and J gave up 4 bases; unmatched junction bases: 8. CDR3 size: 16 residues. Germline CDR1 SGHKS, CDR2 YYEKEE (reference sequence). The CDR3 here is CASSPFAGGFTGELFF. The CDR3 bases are TGTGCCAGCAGCCCCTTTGCGGGAGGGTTCACCGGGGAGCTGTTTTTT.

The chain links TRBV29-1 to TRBJ2-5, with D tentatively TRBD1 (5 bases). The better agreement between TRBJ2-7 and the DNA end casts doubt on the J call. Germline lookup yields CDR1 SQVTM and CDR2 ANQGSEA. This CDR3 comprises 13 residues. The DNA of the CDR3 is TGCAGCGTTGATAGGGGTATTGGTTACGAGCAGTACTTC. Translating gives CSVDRGIGYEQYF.